The 2 T cell receptor beta chains reported below all come from one sample, sequenced in a study of lymphopenia after photon versus proton radiotherapy. The method was immunoSEQ multiplex PCR; TCRdb's version includes in-frame clones alone and lacks a portion of them. The data contain roughly 30,000 clones, 85% to 95% of them seen just once; the ten biggest clones take up under 0.8%. This specimen consisted of peripheral blood, obtained from a patient treated with photon-based radiotherapy. These receptors all come from a woman in her forties or fifties with cholangiocarcinoma.

The genes are TRBV6-6 and TRBJ1-5; no clear D. The V gene's germline CDR1 is MNHNY and CDR2 SVGAGI (reference sequence). The CDR3 is 16 amino acids. Trimming shortened V by 6 bases and J by 5 bases, and 20 bases separated the two germline ends. DNA for the CDR3: TGTGCCAGCAGCCCCAGGCCGCGGAATCCCCATCAGCCCCAGCATTTT. It yields the protein CASSPRPRNPHQPQHF.

This clone appeared once. V and J are TRBV11-2 and TRBJ1-6; 7 bases match TRBD1. The CDR3 has 16 amino acids. Germline loops: CDR1 SGHAT, CDR2 FQNNGV. V was clipped by 7 bases and J by 7 bases; unmatched bases: 13. This CDR3 reads CASTPGPGTENSPLHF. Written as DNA, the CDR3 is TGTGCCAGCACCCCCGGGCCGGGGACAGAAAATTCACCCCTCCACTTT.